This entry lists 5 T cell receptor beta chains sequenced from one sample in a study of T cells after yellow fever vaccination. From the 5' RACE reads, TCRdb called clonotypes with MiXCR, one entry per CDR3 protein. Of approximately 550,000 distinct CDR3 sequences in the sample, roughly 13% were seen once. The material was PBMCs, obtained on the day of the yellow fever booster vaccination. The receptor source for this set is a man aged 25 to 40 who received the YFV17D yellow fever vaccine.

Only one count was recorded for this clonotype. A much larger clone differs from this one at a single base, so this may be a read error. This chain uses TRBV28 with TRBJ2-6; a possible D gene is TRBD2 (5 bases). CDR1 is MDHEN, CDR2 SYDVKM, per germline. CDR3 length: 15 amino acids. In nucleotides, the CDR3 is TGTGCCAGCAGTTTATGGAGGGCTGGGACCAACGTCCTGACTTTC. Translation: CASSLWRAGTNVLTF.

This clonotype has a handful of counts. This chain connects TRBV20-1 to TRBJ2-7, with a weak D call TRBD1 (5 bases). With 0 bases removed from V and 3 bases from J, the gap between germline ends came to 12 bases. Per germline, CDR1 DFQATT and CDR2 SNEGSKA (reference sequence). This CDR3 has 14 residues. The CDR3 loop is CSARETRDFYEQYF. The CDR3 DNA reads TGCAGTGCTAGAGAAACCAGGGATTTCTACGAGCAGTACTTC.

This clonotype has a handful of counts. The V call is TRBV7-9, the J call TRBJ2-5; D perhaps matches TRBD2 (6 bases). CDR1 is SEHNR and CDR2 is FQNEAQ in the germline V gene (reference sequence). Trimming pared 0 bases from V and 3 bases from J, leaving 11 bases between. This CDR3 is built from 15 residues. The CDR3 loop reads CASSLAPDYKETQYF. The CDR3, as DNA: TGTGCCAGCAGCTTAGCGCCGGACTACAAAGAGACCCAGTACTTC.

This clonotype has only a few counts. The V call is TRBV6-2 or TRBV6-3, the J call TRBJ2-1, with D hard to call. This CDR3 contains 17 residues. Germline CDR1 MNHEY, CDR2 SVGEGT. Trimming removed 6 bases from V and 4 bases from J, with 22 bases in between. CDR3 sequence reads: CASRRYPSGSSYNEQFF. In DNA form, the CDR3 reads TGTGCCAGCAGGCGATACCCTTCTGGAAGTTCGTACAATGAGCAGTTCTTC.

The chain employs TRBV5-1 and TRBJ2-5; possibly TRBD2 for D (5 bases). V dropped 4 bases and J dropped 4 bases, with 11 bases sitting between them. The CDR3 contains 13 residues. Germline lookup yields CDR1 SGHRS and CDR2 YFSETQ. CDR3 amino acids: CASSEGHAETQYF. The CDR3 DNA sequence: TGCGCCAGCAGCGAGGGTCACGCAGAGACCCAGTACTTC.